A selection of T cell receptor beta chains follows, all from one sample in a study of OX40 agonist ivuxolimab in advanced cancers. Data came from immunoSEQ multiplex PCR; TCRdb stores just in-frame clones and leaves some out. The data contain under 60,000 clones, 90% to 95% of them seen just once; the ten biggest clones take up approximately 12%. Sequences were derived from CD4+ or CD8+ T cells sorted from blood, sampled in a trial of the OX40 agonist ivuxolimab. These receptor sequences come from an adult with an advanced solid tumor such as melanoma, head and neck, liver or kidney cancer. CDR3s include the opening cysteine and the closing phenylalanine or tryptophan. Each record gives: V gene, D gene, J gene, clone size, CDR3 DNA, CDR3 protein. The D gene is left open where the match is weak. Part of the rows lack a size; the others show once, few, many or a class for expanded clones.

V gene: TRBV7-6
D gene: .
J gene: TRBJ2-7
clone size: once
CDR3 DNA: TGTGCCAGCAGCTTGGGGGACGAGCAGTACTTC
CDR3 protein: CASSLGDEQYF

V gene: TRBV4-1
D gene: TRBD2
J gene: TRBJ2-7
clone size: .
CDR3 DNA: TGCGCCAGCAGCCAAGATGAGCGGGAACCCTACGAGCAGTACTTC
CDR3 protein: CASSQDEREPYEQYF

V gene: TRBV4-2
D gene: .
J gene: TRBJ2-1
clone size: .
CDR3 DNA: TGTGCCAGCAGCCTGACGAATGCCGGAAACAATGAGCAGTTCTTC
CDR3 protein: CASSLTNAGNNEQFF

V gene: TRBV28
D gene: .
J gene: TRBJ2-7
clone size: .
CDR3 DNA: TGTGCCAGCAAAGAGGCCGGGGTTGCCTACGAGCAGTACTTC
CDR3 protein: CASKEAGVAYEQYF

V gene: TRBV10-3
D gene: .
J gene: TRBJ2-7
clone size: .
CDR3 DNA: TGTGCCATCAGTGAGCTCAGCAGCTCCTACGAGCAGTACTTC
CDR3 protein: CAISELSSSYEQYF

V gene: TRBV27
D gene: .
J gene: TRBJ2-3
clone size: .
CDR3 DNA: TGTGCCAGCAGTCTCGGGACACACCCTAGCACAGATACGCAGTATTTT
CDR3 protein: CASSLGTHPSTDTQYF

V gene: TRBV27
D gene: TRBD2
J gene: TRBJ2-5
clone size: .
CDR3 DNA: TGTGCCAGCCACTCCGGGACTAGCGGGAGTTCAGAGACCCAGTACTTC
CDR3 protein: CASHSGTSGSSETQYF

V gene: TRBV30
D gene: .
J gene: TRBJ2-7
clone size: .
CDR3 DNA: TGTGCCTGGAGTGTAGGGGGGATCGGCGAGCAGTACTTC
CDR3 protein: CAWSVGGIGEQYF

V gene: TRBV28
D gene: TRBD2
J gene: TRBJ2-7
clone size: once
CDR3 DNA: TGTGCCAGCAGCCGAGGACTAGCGGGAGGCCCTTCGTCGCCCCACGAGCAGTACTTC
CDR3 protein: CASSRGLAGGPSSPHEQYF

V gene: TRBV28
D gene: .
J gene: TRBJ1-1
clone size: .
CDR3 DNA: TGTGCCAGCAGACCACTCTACGTCGGGGTGGGCACTGAAGCTTTCTTT
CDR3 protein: CASRPLYVGVGTEAFF

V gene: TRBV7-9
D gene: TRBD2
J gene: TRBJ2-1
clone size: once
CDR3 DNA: TGTGCCAGCAGCCAAGGGACTAGCGGACTCTCCTACAATGAGCAGTTCTTC
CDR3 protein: CASSQGTSGLSYNEQFF

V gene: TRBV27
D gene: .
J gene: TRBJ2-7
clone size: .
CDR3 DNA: TGTGCCAGCAGCCTCGGAGCCCTGGGGTACGAGCAGTACTTC
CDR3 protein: CASSLGALGYEQYF

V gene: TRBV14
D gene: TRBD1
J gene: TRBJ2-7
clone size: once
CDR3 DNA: TGTGCCAGCAGCCAAACAGGGGGGACCTACGAGCCCTACTTC
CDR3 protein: CASSQTGGTYEPYF

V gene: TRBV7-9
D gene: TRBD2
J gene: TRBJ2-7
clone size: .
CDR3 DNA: TGTGCCAGCAGCTCTCCGGGACTAGCGGGAGACGAGCAGTACTTC
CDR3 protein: CASSSPGLAGDEQYF

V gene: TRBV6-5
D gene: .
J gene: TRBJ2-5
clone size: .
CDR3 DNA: TGTGCCAGCAGTTACTCGAACGGGGCCAGTGAGACCCAGTACTTC
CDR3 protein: CASSYSNGASETQYF

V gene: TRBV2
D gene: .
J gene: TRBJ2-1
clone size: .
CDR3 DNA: .
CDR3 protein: CASILGLAEYNEQFF

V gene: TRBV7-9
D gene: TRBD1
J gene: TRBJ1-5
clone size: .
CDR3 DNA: TGTGCCAGCAGCTCGCAGGGGGCCAACAATCAGCCCCAGCATTTT
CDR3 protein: CASSSQGANNQPQHF

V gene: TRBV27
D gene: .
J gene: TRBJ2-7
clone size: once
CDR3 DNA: TGTGCCAGCAGTATCAACGCACCATACGAGCAGTACTTC
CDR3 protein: CASSINAPYEQYF

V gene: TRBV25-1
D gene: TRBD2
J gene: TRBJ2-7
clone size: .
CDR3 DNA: TGTGCCAGCAGAACTAGCGGGAGCTACGAGCAGTACTTC
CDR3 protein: CASRTSGSYEQYF

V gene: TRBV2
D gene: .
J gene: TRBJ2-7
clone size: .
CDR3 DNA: TGTGCCAGCAGTGAAATTTATGGCAGGGGTTTCGACGAGCAGTACTTC
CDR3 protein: CASSEIYGRGFDEQYF

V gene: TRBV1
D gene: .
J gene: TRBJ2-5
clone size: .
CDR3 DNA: TGCACCAGCAGCCGAAGGCTGGCGGGTACTTCGTTTCAACAGACCCAGTACTTC
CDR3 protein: CTSSRRLAGTSFQQTQYF

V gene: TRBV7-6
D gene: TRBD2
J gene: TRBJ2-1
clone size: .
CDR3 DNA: TGTGCCAGCAGCATAGCGGGAGCTGAGCAGTTCTTC
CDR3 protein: CASSIAGAEQFF

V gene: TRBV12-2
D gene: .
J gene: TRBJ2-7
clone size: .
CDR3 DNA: TGTGCAAGTCGCTTAGGAGGGGACAGCCCTCACGAGCAGTACTTC
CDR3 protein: CASRLGGDSPHEQYF

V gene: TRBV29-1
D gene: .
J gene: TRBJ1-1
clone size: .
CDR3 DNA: TGCAGCGTTGAGGTCAGCCCGAACACTGAAGCTTTCTTT
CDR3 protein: CSVEVSPNTEAFF

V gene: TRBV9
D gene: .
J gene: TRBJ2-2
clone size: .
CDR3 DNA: TGTGCCAGCAGCGCCCGCCCGGGGGCGCATCCCGGGGAGCTGTTTTTT
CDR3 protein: CASSARPGAHPGELFF

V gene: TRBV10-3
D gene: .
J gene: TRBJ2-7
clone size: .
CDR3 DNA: TGTGCCATCAGTGTCTGGGGAGTTATCGCCGAGCAGTACTTC
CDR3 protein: CAISVWGVIAEQYF

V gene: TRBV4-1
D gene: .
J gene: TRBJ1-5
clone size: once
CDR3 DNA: TGCGCCAGCAGCCAGACAACAGGGTCTTTATGGGAGCCCCAGCATTTT
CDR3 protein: CASSQTTGSLWEPQHF

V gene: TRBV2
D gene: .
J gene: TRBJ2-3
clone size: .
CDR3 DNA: TGTGCCAGCAGAACAGAAGATACGCAGTATTTT
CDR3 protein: CASRTEDTQYF

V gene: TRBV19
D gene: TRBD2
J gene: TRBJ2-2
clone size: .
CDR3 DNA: TGTGCCAGTAGTAATCTAGCGGGTCTCACCGGGGAGCTGTTTTTT
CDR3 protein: CASSNLAGLTGELFF

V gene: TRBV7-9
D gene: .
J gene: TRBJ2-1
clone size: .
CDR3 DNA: TGTGCCAGCAGCGTCGGGGATTCCTACAATGAGCAGTTCTTC
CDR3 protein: CASSVGDSYNEQFF

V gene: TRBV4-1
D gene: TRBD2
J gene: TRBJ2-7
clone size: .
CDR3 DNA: TGCGCCAGCAGCCAAGCAGCGGGACCTCCCGAGCAGTACTTC
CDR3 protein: CASSQAAGPPEQYF

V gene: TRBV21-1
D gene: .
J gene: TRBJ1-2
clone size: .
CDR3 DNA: TGTGCCAGCAGCCCAAAGGGGACAGTTGGCTACACCTTC
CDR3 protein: CASSPKGTVGYTF

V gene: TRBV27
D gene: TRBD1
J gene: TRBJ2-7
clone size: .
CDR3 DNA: TGTGCCAGCAGCCTGGACAGGAGCTCCTACGAGCAGTACTTC
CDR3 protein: CASSLDRSSYEQYF

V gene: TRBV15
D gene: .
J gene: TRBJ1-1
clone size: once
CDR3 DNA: TGTGCCACCAGCAGAGAAACAGGGACTGAAGCTTTCTTT
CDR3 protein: CATSRETGTEAFF

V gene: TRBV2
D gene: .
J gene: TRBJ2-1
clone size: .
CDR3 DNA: TGTGCCAGCAGTAAAGCAGGGGGGGATGAGCAGTTCTTC
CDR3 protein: CASSKAGGDEQFF

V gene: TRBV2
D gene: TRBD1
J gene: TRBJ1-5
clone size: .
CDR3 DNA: TGTGCCAGTCAGGAGGACAGGGCGGCTCAGCCCCAGCATTTT
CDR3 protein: CASQEDRAAQPQHF

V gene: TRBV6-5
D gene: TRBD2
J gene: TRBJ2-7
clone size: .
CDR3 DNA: TGTGCCAGCAGTCCCTCGGGCGGGAGGGACTACGAGCAGTACTTC
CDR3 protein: CASSPSGGRDYEQYF

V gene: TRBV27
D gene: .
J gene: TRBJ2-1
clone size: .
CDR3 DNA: TGTGCCAGCAGTTTAGCTCTGGCCTCCAATGAGCAGTTCTTC
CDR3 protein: CASSLALASNEQFF

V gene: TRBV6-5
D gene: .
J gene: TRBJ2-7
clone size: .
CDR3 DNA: TGTGCCAGCAGTTACGTTCCAGGGAGCTACTACGAGCAGTACTTC
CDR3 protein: CASSYVPGSYYEQYF

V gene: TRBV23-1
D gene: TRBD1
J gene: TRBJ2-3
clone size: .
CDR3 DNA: TGCGCCAGCAGTGCAGGGACAGGGGCAGATACGCAGTATTTT
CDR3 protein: CASSAGTGADTQYF

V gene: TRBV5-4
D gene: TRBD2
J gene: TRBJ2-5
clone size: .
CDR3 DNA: TGTGCCAGCAGCTTGGTTGGGGTGGGGGGGGAGACCCAGTACTTC
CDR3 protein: CASSLVGVGGETQYF

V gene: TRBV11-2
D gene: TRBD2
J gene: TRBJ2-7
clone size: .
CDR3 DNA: TGTGCCAGCAGCACAGTTAGCGGGAGGCACGAGCAGTACTTC
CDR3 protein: CASSTVSGRHEQYF

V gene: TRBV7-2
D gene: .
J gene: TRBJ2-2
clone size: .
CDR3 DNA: TGTGCCAGCAGCTCCCTGGTTGGGATTAACACCGGGGAGCTGTTTTTT
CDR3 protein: CASSSLVGINTGELFF

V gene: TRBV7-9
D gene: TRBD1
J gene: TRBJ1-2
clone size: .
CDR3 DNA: TGTGCCAGCAACTCTCAGGGGGCGAACTACGGCTACACCTTC
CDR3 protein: CASNSQGANYGYTF

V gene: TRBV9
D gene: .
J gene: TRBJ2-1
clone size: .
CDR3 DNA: TGTGCCAGCAGCGTAAACGACGGGGGATACAATGAGCAGTTCTTC
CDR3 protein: CASSVNDGGYNEQFF